The source of this T cell receptor (beta chain) is a study of cytomegalovirus exposure and HLA in healthy donors. General study points: For most subjects, TCR beta sequences were reported to predict HLA-A and HLA-B alleles with accuracy. In a later analysis, parvovirus B19, influenza, CMV and Epstein-Barr virus appeared linked to several top co-occurrence clusters. Per a later analysis, HLA-associated TCR beta chains showed more clonal expansion than other, equally common TCR beta chains. Prior analysis indicated that the majority of TCR beta V segments exhibited productivity approximately 90% or approximately 30% of the time.

Primers for the PCR totalled 60 Vbeta and 13 Jbeta. This table comes from immunoSEQ multiplex PCR, and its TCRdb copy is limited to in-frame clones, with some not included. The table lists 200,000 to 250,000 clones, almost 80% of them singletons, with about 1.8% in the top ten. The V gene end was trimmed by 1 base and the J gene end by 4 bases; junction bases not matched to a gene: 8. The CDR3 runs to 17 residues. Germline assignment: CDR1 GTSNPN and CDR2 SVGIG (reference sequence). As concerns this clone: The antigen remains undetermined.

The receptor was derived from a man in his late teens or twenties in good health and CMV-seronegative. The chain uses TRBV30 and TRBJ2-6; 9 bases fit TRBD1. Sequencing used PBMCs. CDR3 nucleotides: TGTGCCTGGAGTGCAACAGGGGGCTCAACAGGGGCCAACGTCCTGACTTTC. Translated, it gives CAWSATGGSTGANVLTF.